This TCR beta chain emerged from a study of blood T cell repertoires in COVID-19. Per the authors' pipeline: Nucleated cell number was recorded as an estimate derived from reference gene primer amplification. Repertoires were generated with immunoSEQ multiplex PCR, while TCRdb's copy carries only in-frame clones and drops some. V, J and clone size reflect that table, while D and trimming were determined from the DNA. This table has under 60,000 clones, around nine tenths appearing once. After removal of 3 bases from V and 0 bases from J, the junction contained 7 bases not matched to a gene. The CDR3 consists of 19 residues. Per the germline V gene, CDR1 is SGHAT and CDR2 is FQNNGV. A single count supports this clone.

The clonotype originates from a human donor in a cohort sampled during active COVID-19. Sequencing input: peripheral blood. The chain joins TRBV11-2 to TRBJ2-1; 14 bases fit TRBD2. The CDR3 DNA sequence: TGTGCCAGCAGCTTGCCGGGACTAGCGGGAGCGACCTCCTACAATGAGCAGTTCTTC. This sequence encodes CASSLPGLAGATSYNEQFF.